These 27 T cell receptor beta chains share one sample of origin, sequenced in a study of cytomegalovirus exposure and HLA in healthy donors. PCR amplification relied on 60 Vbeta primers (plus 13 Jbeta primers). Sequenced by immunoSEQ multiplex PCR; TCRdb stores in-frame clones only, minus some. The sample gives over 110,000 clones, around 82% of which show up once; about 6.8% is in the top ten. Material for sequencing was PBMCs. These receptors originate from a woman between 40 and 50 years old in good health and CMV-seropositive.

This clone was seen more than once but under ten times. V gene TRBV12-1 combines with J gene TRBJ2-7; the table gives TRBD2 as D, unverified against the DNA. TRBV12-1 constitutes a pseudogene. This CDR3 is built from 16 residues. The CDR3 region has the DNA TGTGCCAGCAGCTCCCCACGCGGGAGTAGCTCCTACGAGCAGTACTTC. This translates into CASSSPRGSSSYEQYF.

This chain connects TRBV4-2 to TRBJ2-3; D unclear. CDR1 and CDR2 (germline): LGHNA, YNFKEQ. This CDR3 spans 15 amino acids. The V and J ends lost 0 bases and 0 bases respectively, with 7 bases between them. CDR3 residues: CASSQEQFSTDTQYF. The CDR3, as DNA: TGTGCCAGCAGCCAAGAGCAGTTTAGCACAGATACGCAGTATTTT.

The chain links TRBV29-1 to TRBJ2-7; 10 bases match TRBD2. The junction had 9 bases not matched to a gene; V was cut back by 3 bases and J by 7 bases. This CDR3 is 14 amino acids long. Germline V gene lookup returns CDR1 SQVTM and CDR2 ANQGSEA. This chain's CDR3 is CSVELAGVLREQYF. The CDR3 DNA sequence: TGCAGCGTTGAGCTAGCGGGGGTACTCCGGGAGCAGTACTTC.

V and J are TRBV2 and TRBJ2-1; 11 bases agree with TRBD1. The CDR3 totals 14 residues. Germline V gene lookup returns CDR1 SNHLY and CDR2 FYNNEI. V dropped 11 bases and J dropped 4; count of bases not matched to a gene: 7. The CDR3 reads CAGRTGGLYNEQFF. In DNA form, the CDR3 reads TGTGCCGGGAGGACAGGGGGCTTGTACAATGAGCAGTTCTTC.

The chain carries TRBV5-1 and TRBJ2-1; a weak D match, TRBD2 (6 bases). Germline V lookup: CDR1 SGHRS, CDR2 YFSETQ. Trimming left V 4 bases short and J 4 bases short, with 18 bases between. CDR3 length equals 16 residues. The CDR3 nucleotides are TGCGCCAGCAGCCCGATGATACAGGAGGGATACAATGAGCAGTTCTTC. Translating gives CASSPMIQEGYNEQFF.

This chain uses TRBV19 with TRBJ2-3; possible D gene TRBD1, 5 bases. Trimming removed 7 bases from V and 1 base from J, with 15 bases in between. This CDR3 is built from 15 residues. Per germline, CDR1 LNHDA and CDR2 SQIVND (reference sequence). This chain's CDR3 is CASTPKGRRTDTQYF. The DNA of the CDR3 is TGTGCCAGTACCCCTAAGGGGCGGCGCACAGATACGCAGTATTTT.

The V and J genes are TRBV18 and TRBJ1-5; the D is unclear. There are 13 residues in the CDR3. V was pared by 6 bases and J by 3 bases, with 9 bases between. Germline V gene sequence: CDR1 KGHSH, CDR2 LQKENI. CDR3 protein: CASSGGSNQPQHF. DNA of the CDR3: TGTGCCAGCTCGGGAGGATCCAATCAGCCCCAGCATTTT.

This sequence joins TRBV19 and TRBJ1-3; tentative D call: TRBD1 (5 bases). This CDR3 spans 14 amino acids. The ends were cut back, 5 bases at V and 0 bases at J, with 8 bases in the middle. In germline, CDR1 is LNHDA, CDR2 SQIVND (reference sequence). The CDR3 coding sequence is TGTGCCAGTAGTTCCGACAGCTCTGGAAACACCATATATTTT. It encodes CASSSDSSGNTIYF.

The chain links TRBV6-5 to TRBJ2-1; 7 bases are shared with TRBD2. The CDR3 consists of 14 residues. Germline CDR1 MNHEY, CDR2 SVGAGI. V lost 5 bases, J lost 7 bases, and 8 bases stayed unmatched. The CDR3 DNA is TGTGCCAGCAGTCCCCGACGGCGGGAGAATGAGCAGTTCTTC. Translated: CASSPRRRENEQFF.

The chain is built from TRBV27 and TRBJ2-7; 16 bases map to TRBD2. CDR1 and CDR2 (germline): MNHEY, SMNVEV (reference sequence). The V gene end was trimmed by 2 bases and the J gene end by 4 bases; junction bases not matched to a gene: 2. The CDR3 is 16 residues long. CDR3 sequence: CASSLKGLAGGYEQYF. The DNA of the CDR3 is TGTGCCAGCAGTTTAAAGGGACTAGCGGGAGGGTACGAGCAGTACTTC.

The chain combines TRBV11-2 with TRBJ2-3; 9 bases are a match to TRBD1. The germline V gene has CDR1 SGHAT and CDR2 FQNNGV. This CDR3 spans 18 amino acids. V was pared by 1 base and J by 6 bases, with 14 bases of the junction left unmatched. CDR3 nucleotide sequence: TGTGCCAGCAGCTTAGGAGGGTGGGGGACAGGGTCGGCTGATACGCAGTATTTT. This codes for CASSLGGWGTGSADTQYF.

The sample holds one count of this clone. The chain has TRBV7-6 and TRBJ2-1; 14 nucleotides align to TRBD2. Germline V gene data show CDR1 as SGHVS and CDR2 as FNYEAQ. This CDR3 spans 17 amino acids. Trimming at V came to 5 bases and at J to 6 bases, leaving 9 bases not matched to a gene. The chain's CDR3 is CASSRSGTSGRINEQFF. The DNA of the CDR3 is TGTGCCAGCAGCCGCTCCGGGACTAGCGGGAGAATCAATGAGCAGTTCTTC.

The rearrangement links TRBV6-5 to TRBJ2-7, with D perhaps matching TRBD2 (6 bases). The CDR3 has 15 residues. V lost 5 bases to trimming and J lost 4 bases, with 18 bases between them. The germline V gene encodes CDR1 MNHEY and CDR2 SVGAGI. CDR3 residues: CASSPQRVIGYEQYF. In DNA, the CDR3 is TGTGCCAGCAGTCCCCAGCGGGTCATCGGTTACGAGCAGTACTTC.

The genes are TRBV6-1 and TRBJ1-3; maybe TRBD1 (5 bases). Trimming took 2 bases from V and 5 from J, leaving 10 bases between them. The CDR3 sequence is 14 residues long. Looked up from germline, CDR1 is MNHNS and CDR2 is SASEGT. CDR3 amino acids: CASSEPGDRNTIYF. As DNA, the CDR3 is TGTGCCAGCAGTGAACCGGGGGACCGAAACACCATATATTTT.

This clone was detected a few times. The CDR3 DNA sequence: TGCGCCAGCAGCTTGACTAGCGGGACCATTTACGAGCAGTACTTC. The encoded protein is CASSLTSGTIYEQYF. The chain is built from TRBV5-1 and TRBJ2-7; 10 bases are a match to TRBD2. Germline CDR1 and CDR2: SGHRS and YFSETQ. After removal of 1 base from V and 4 bases from J, the junction contained 5 bases not matched to a gene. This CDR3 spans 15 amino acids.

The chain employs TRBV5-1 and TRBJ1-1; weak D call: TRBD1 (6 bases). V was cut by 1 base and J by 7 bases, with 14 bases left in between. The CDR3 spans 14 residues. CDR1 and CDR2 (germline): SGHRS, YFSETQ. DNA for the CDR3: TGCGCCAGCAGCTTGTCTCTGGGGGCGGTTGAAGCTTTCTTT. Protein: CASSLSLGAVEAFF.

This clone was seen a single time. This chain joins TRBV5-1 and TRBJ2-5; 9 nucleotides agree with TRBD2. Trimming removed 4 bases from V and 0 bases from J; junction bases left unmatched: 4. Germline CDR1 reads SGHRS; CDR2 reads YFSETQ. The CDR3 runs to 15 residues. DNA of the CDR3: TGCGCCAGCAGCCCGACTAGCGGATACCAAGAGACCCAGTACTTC. This gives the protein CASSPTSGYQETQYF. Full variable domain (missing parts from reference TRBV5-1 and TRBJ2-5): KAGVTQTPRYLIKTRGQQVTLSCSPISGHRSVSWYQQTPGQGLQFLFEYFSETQRNKGNFPGRFSGRQFSNSRSEMNVSTLELGDSALYLCASSPTSGYQETQYFGPGTRLLVL.

This sequence joins TRBV19 and TRBJ2-1; 11 positions agree with TRBD2. The CDR3 runs to 18 residues. Germline CDR1 is LNHDA and CDR2 is SQIVND (reference sequence). V was pared by 1 base and J by 3 bases, with 8 bases of the junction left unmatched. The CDR3: CASSIVSGTSGNYNEQFF. The CDR3 bases are TGTGCCAGTAGTATAGTATCCGGGACTAGCGGAAACTACAATGAGCAGTTCTTC.

The rearrangement joins TRBV29-1 to TRBJ2-3; TRBD2 aligns across 10 bases. Germline CDR1 reads SQVTM; CDR2 reads ANQGSEA. The CDR3 has 14 residues. V lost 7 bases, J lost 4 bases, and 8 bases stayed unmatched. The CDR3 protein is CSAERGGSADTQYF. CDR3 DNA: TGCAGCGCAGAGCGGGGGGGGTCCGCAGATACGCAGTATTTT.

This chain uses TRBV5-5 with TRBJ2-7, with TRBD1 identical over 7 bases. V shed 5 bases and J 3 bases; nucleotides not matched to a gene: 5. This CDR3 comprises 13 residues. From germline, CDR1 is SGHKS and CDR2 YYEKEE (reference sequence). The CDR3: CASRTPGGYEQYF. Here the CDR3 DNA reads TGTGCCAGCAGAACCCCAGGGGGCTACGAGCAGTACTTC.

This clone was recorded only once. The chain is built from TRBV4-2 and TRBJ2-7, with TRBD2 identical over 8 bases. The V gene end was trimmed by 4 bases and the J gene end by 3 bases; junction bases not matched to a gene: 5. Germline V lookup: CDR1 LGHNA, CDR2 YNFKEQ. The CDR3 totals 14 residues. The CDR3 sequence: CASSLAGRGYEQYF. CDR3 DNA: TGTGCCAGCAGCCTAGCGGGAAGAGGCTACGAGCAGTACTTC.

The gene calls are TRBV21-1 and TRBJ2-5; the table's D call, TRBD2, has no DNA check behind it. TRBV21-1 is a known pseudogene. This CDR3 is 16 amino acids long. The CDR3 sequence: CASKTREGSRQETQYF. CDR3 bases: TGTGCCAGCAAAACGAGGGAGGGCTCTCGACAAGAGACCCAGTACTTC.

This clone has more than one count but fewer than ten. The chain carries TRBV15 and TRBJ1-4; 8 nucleotides align to TRBD1. The V gene end was trimmed by 2 bases and the J gene end by 5 bases; junction bases not matched to a gene: 10. The CDR3 consists of 17 residues. Germline CDR1 LNHNV, CDR2 YYDKDF (reference sequence). The CDR3 reads CATSRSLTGQENEKLFF. DNA of the CDR3: TGTGCCACCAGCAGATCGTTGACGGGACAGGAAAATGAAAAACTGTTTTTT. Looking up the rest from reference TRBV15 and TRBJ1-4 gives the full variable domain: DAMVIQNPRYQVTQFGKPVTLSCSQTLNHNVMYWYQQKSSQAPKLLFHYYDKDFNNEADTPDNFQSRRPNTSFCFLDIRSPGLGDTAMYLCATSRSLTGQENEKLFFGSGTQLSVL.

This chain connects TRBV2 to TRBJ2-3; 11 bases fit TRBD2. The CDR3 runs 17 residues. The J segment lost 3 bases and the V segment lost 6 bases, leaving 11 bases of the junction unmatched. From germline, CDR1 is SNHLY and CDR2 FYNNEI. The CDR3: CASRVGLAGQGTDTQYF. CDR3 in DNA: TGTGCCAGCAGGGTCGGACTAGCGGGCCAGGGTACAGATACGCAGTATTTT.

The genes are TRBV4-1 and TRBJ1-3, with D perhaps TRBD1 (5 bases). The CDR3 runs 13 residues. Germline CDR1 is MGHRA and CDR2 is YSYEKL. Trimming took off 5 bases at V and 4 bases at J, with 9 bases between the two ends. DNA of the CDR3: TGCGCCAGCAGCGCTGGGGCCGGAAACACCATATATTTT. Residues: CASSAGAGNTIYF.

The chain links TRBV9 to TRBJ2-1, with a tentative D call TRBD2 (6 bases). CDR3 length: 15 amino acids. Trimming removed 0 bases at V and 6 bases at J, with 13 bases between. Germline V gene sequence: CDR1 SGDLS, CDR2 YYNGEE. The CDR3 DNA sequence: TGTGCCAGCAGCGTAGAACTAGCCGTTGCCAATGAGCAGTTCTTC. Protein sequence: CASSVELAVANEQFF. Together with reference TRBV9 and TRBJ2-1, the CDR3 gives the full variable domain: DSGVTQTPKHLITATGQRVTLRCSPRSGDLSVYWYQQSLDQGLQFLIQYYNGEERAKGNILERFSAQQFPDLHSELNLSSLELGDSALYFCASSVELAVANEQFFGPGTRLTVL.

V gene TRBV6-1 combines with J gene TRBJ1-2; D remains ambiguous. CDR1 and CDR2 (germline): MNHNS, SASEGT. The CDR3 runs 11 residues. V gave up 6 bases and J gave up 5 bases, with 7 bases separating them. The CDR3 DNA reads TGTGCCAGCAGCGGAGGATATGGCTACACCTTC. It is translated as CASSGGYGYTF.